The rows below give T cell receptor beta chains drawn from one sample of a study of blood T cell repertoires in COVID-19. Generated by immunoSEQ multiplex PCR, the TCRdb table keeps only in-frame clones and is missing some. The sample has about 280,000 clones, roughly 85% seen once; the top ten hold 6% to 6.5%. Input material: PBMCs or T cells enriched from blood (not recorded which). The receptors shown here come from a woman between 40 and 50 years old who had recovered from COVID-19. Each CDR3 is given with its conserved first and last residue. The order of the fields is clone size, J gene, D gene, V gene, CDR3 protein, CDR3 DNA. D genes are given only for firm matches. Some rows mark clone size as missing; the rest say once, few, many or name a class of expanded clone.

size: NA
J: TRBJ2-7
D: TRBD2
V: TRBV5-6
CDR3: CASSLTPIPTSGSDEQYF
DNA: TGTGCCAGCAGCTTGACACCTATACCGACTAGCGGGAGTGACGAGCAGTACTTC

size: NA
J: TRBJ2-1
D: TRBD2
V: TRBV15
CDR3: CATSRTSGSYEQFF
DNA: TGTGCCACCAGCAGAACTAGCGGGAGCTATGAGCAGTTCTTC

size: NA
J: TRBJ2-6
D: NA
V: TRBV28
CDR3: CASSLIGGSGANVLTF
DNA: TGTGCCAGCAGTTTAATCGGAGGGTCCGGGGCCAACGTCCTGACTTTC

size: NA
J: TRBJ1-4
D: NA
V: TRBV6-5
CDR3: CASRPPNFDEKLFF
DNA: TGTGCCAGCAGACCTCCTAATTTCGATGAAAAACTGTTTTTT

size: NA
J: TRBJ2-7
D: TRBD2
V: TRBV6-5
CDR3: CASSDGTSGRREQYF
DNA: TGTGCCAGCAGCGACGGGACTAGCGGGAGGCGGGAGCAGTACTTC

size: few
J: TRBJ1-4
D: TRBD1
V: TRBV7-9
CDR3: CASSFPLTGTTNEKLFF
DNA: TGTGCCAGCAGCTTCCCTTTGACAGGGACAACTAATGAAAAACTGTTTTTT

size: NA
J: TRBJ2-2
D: NA
V: TRBV7-9
CDR3: CASSLDSNTGELFF
DNA: TGTGCCAGCAGCCTGGACAGCAACACCGGGGAGCTGTTTTTT

size: NA
J: TRBJ1-2
D: NA
V: TRBV5-1
CDR3: CASSLEAVNYGYTF
DNA: TGCGCCAGCAGCTTGGAGGCGGTCAACTATGGCTACACCTTC

size: NA
J: TRBJ2-1
D: NA
V: TRBV6-2/TRBV6-3
CDR3: CASSYDAGQEEQFF
DNA: TGTGCCAGCAGTTACGATGCAGGGCAGGAAGAGCAGTTCTTC

size: NA
J: TRBJ2-1
D: NA
V: TRBV18
CDR3: CASSPYTGMGDEQFF
DNA: TGTGCCAGCTCACCATATACGGGGATGGGTGATGAGCAGTTCTTC

size: NA
J: TRBJ2-7
D: NA
V: TRBV19
CDR3: CASSIDAGTGEQYF
DNA: TGTGCCAGTAGTATAGACGCAGGAACTGGCGAGCAGTACTTC

size: once
J: TRBJ2-2
D: NA
V: TRBV2
CDR3: CASSRGPGELFF
DNA: TGTGCCAGCAGTCGGGGTCCCGGGGAGCTGTTTTTT

size: once
J: TRBJ2-5
D: NA
V: TRBV7-9
CDR3: CASSLEGQRKETQYF
DNA: TGTGCCAGCAGCTTGGAGGGACAGCGGAAAGAGACCCAGTACTTC

size: NA
J: TRBJ1-2
D: NA
V: TRBV30
CDR3: CAWHRGQDGYTF
DNA: TGTGCCTGGCATAGAGGGCAGGATGGCTACACCTTC